This TCR beta chain is from a study of blood T cells in healthy people across ages. Study-level findings and limits: The study found more naive CD4+ cells and higher diversity in long-lived than aged donors. Per million T cells, TCR beta diversity dropped about linearly as age rose.

In terms of origin and age, donors were healthy Caucasian individuals from Russia aged about 6 to 90. Approximately 9.2 milliliters was the volume of peripheral blood drawn from each donor. This clonotype was counted between two and nine times. Its matching antigen is unknown. The germline CDR1 and CDR2 sequences are SQVTM and ANQGSEA. V shed 5 bases and J 5 bases; nucleotides not matched to a gene: 10. The CDR3 has 14 residues. The authors ran a second PCR of roughly 6 to 11 cycles using a sample-barcoded 5' primer and a J-beta primer mix. TCRdb redid the calling of the 5' RACE reads with MiXCR, one entry per CDR3 protein. The sample has about 830,000 distinct CDR3 sequences, 58% seen once.

The source of this sequence is a man aged 25-45 years in good health. The source material was blood. This chain uses TRBV29-1 with TRBJ2-7; 9 bases are a match to TRBD1. The CDR3 is CSVTPGTGKDEQYF. In DNA form, the CDR3 reads TGCAGCGTTACGCCCGGGACAGGGAAAGACGAGCAGTACTTC.